Below, one T cell receptor beta chain is given with its context. Its antigen is undetermined. V lost 4 bases, J lost 6 bases, and 16 bases lay in between. Germline CDR1 is MNHEY and CDR2 is SVGAGI. This CDR3 spans 14 amino acids. TCRdb's copy holds only in-frame clones and misses some; the assay was immunoSEQ multiplex PCR. The sample carries 60,000 or so clones, 90% recorded once. The data originate from a study of OX40 agonist ivuxolimab in advanced cancers. The overall study: Subjects had a mean age of around 60 years, with a range of about 20 to 85; almost 85% were male.

Broader study findings: At doses 0.1 to 3.0 mg/kg, CD4+ and CD8+ clones expanded. At 0.1-3.0 mg/kg, partial responders had clonal expansion among the lowest observed.

The sample consisted of CD4+ or CD8+ T cells sorted from blood, taken in a trial of the OX40 agonist ivuxolimab. The sequence was obtained from an adult with an advanced solid tumor such as melanoma, head and neck, liver or kidney cancer. V is TRBV6-5 and J is TRBJ2-7; D is unresolved. In nucleotides, the CDR3 is TGTGCCAGCAGTTCCCGGGCCCCACCCCTCGAGCAGTACTTC. It specifies CASSSRAPPLEQYF.